The 29 T cell receptor beta chains below all came from one sample that was sequenced in a study of T-cell memory formation after mild COVID-19. TCRdb re-called the 5' RACE reads with MiXCR, one entry per CDR3 protein. Of fewer than 500,000 distinct CDR3 sequences listed, around a quarter are singletons. The sequencing input was PBMCs or a T cell subset sorted from them (not recorded which). The receptors derive from an adult woman who had mild COVID-19 (a few samples of this study predate the infection). Cell type and time point are not known.

Only a few counts were recorded for this clonotype. This rearrangement joins TRBV6-1 to TRBJ1-1, with D unresolved. Germline V gives CDR1 MNHNS, CDR2 SASEGT. The CDR3 length is 14 residues. V gave up 7 bases and J gave up 0 bases, with 12 bases separating them. The CDR3 is CASKRGPMNTEAFF. The CDR3 DNA reads as TGTGCCAGCAAGCGGGGTCCCATGAACACTGAAGCTTTCTTT.

This clonotype was observed many times. The chain recombines TRBV6-5 with TRBJ2-2, with D uncertain. The CDR3 spans 17 residues. With 3 bases removed from V and 5 bases from J, the gap between germline ends came to 19 bases. Germline V gene data show CDR1 as MNHEY and CDR2 as SVGAGI. The CDR3 DNA is TGTGCCAGCAGTTATCACTACCCGAGTGTCGGGACCGGGGAGCTGTTTTTT. Amino acid sequence: CASSYHYPSVGTGELFF.

The chain joins TRBV6-5 to TRBJ1-6, with TRBD1 matching 7 bases. The CDR3 consists of 15 residues. With 6 bases clipped from V and 10 bases from J, the junction kept 12 bases outside the gene matches. The germline V gene encodes CDR1 MNHEY and CDR2 SVGAGI. CDR3 sequence (DNA): TGTGCCAGCAGGACGGGTAGGGGGCCTTTGTCACCCCTCCACTTT. Its translation is CASRTGRGPLSPLHF.

The J gene is TRBJ1-4, the V gene TRBV6-1; tentative D call: TRBD1 (5 bases). This CDR3 is 14 amino acids long. The ends were cut back, 1 base at V and 8 bases at J, with 11 bases in the middle. Germline V gene lookup returns CDR1 MNHNS and CDR2 SASEGT. DNA for the CDR3: TGTGCCAGCAGTGAAGTGTCAGGGAACGAAAAACTGTTTTTT. It yields the protein CASSEVSGNEKLFF.

The sample holds many counts of this clonotype. The gene calls are TRBV9 and TRBJ2-2; tentatively, D is TRBD1 or TRBD2 (6 bases each). This CDR3 region has 17 residues. V was clipped by 2 bases and J by 5 bases, with 19 bases between them. Germline CDR1 and CDR2: SGDLS and YYNGEE. CDR3 region: CASSVAPEGGVTGELFF. Written as DNA, the CDR3 is TGTGCCAGCAGCGTCGCCCCTGAGGGGGGAGTAACCGGGGAGCTGTTTTTT.

This clonotype was counted only a few times. The genes are TRBV2 and TRBJ2-1, with 7 bases fitting TRBD2. V dropped 6 bases and J dropped 0; count of bases not matched to a gene: 8. The CDR3 is 16 amino acids. Germline CDR1 is SNHLY and CDR2 is FYNNEI. The DNA of the CDR3 is TGTGCCAGCAGATCTCCGCGGGGGAGCTCCTACAATGAGCAGTTCTTC. As protein: CASRSPRGSSYNEQFF.

The genes are TRBV5-1 and TRBJ2-7; the D gene could be TRBD1 or TRBD2 (6 bases each). Trimming cost V 1 base and J 0 bases, with 11 bases left between them. The CDR3 is made up of 15 amino acids. Germline CDR1 reads SGHRS; CDR2 reads YFSETQ. In DNA form, the CDR3 reads TGCGCCAGCAGCTTGAGGGGGGATCCCTCCTACGAGCAGTACTTC. This encodes CASSLRGDPSYEQYF.

This clonotype was seen a handful of times. The chain recombines TRBV7-2 with TRBJ2-5, with 8 nucleotides matching TRBD2. The CDR3 sequence is 15 residues long. Per the germline V gene, CDR1 is SGHTA and CDR2 is FQGNSA. Trimming removed 5 bases from V and 4 bases from J; junction bases left unmatched: 9. CDR3 DNA: TGTGCCAGCAGCCCCCAAGCGGGAGTTCGAGAGACCCAGTACTTC. It is translated as CASSPQAGVRETQYF.

The sample holds one count of this clonotype. This chain connects TRBV7-9 to TRBJ2-7; 7 nucleotides line up with TRBD1. The CDR3 has 15 amino acids. After removal of 4 bases from V and 6 bases from J, the junction contained 12 bases not matched to a gene. Germline V lookup: CDR1 SEHNR, CDR2 FQNEAQ (reference sequence). The CDR3 loop reads CASSSLDRAMGEQYF. The CDR3 nucleotides read TGTGCCAGCAGCTCCCTCGACAGGGCTATGGGCGAGCAGTACTTC. The whole variable domain, remainder taken from reference TRBV7-9 and TRBJ2-7, is DTGVSQNPRHKITKRGQNVTFRCDPISEHNRLYWYRQTLGQGPEFLTYFQNEAQLEKSRLLSDRFSAERPKGSFSTLEIQRTEQGDSAMYLCASSSLDRAMGEQYFGPGTRLTVT.

The chain couples TRBV11-2 to TRBJ2-7; no definite D call. CDR3 length: 15 amino acids. The V end lost 0 bases, the J end lost 7 bases, and 16 bases lay between the germline ends. In germline, CDR1 is SGHAT, CDR2 FQNNGV. CDR3 coding DNA: TGTGCCAGCAGCTTAGATTTATTTATGAGGACGGAGCAGTACTTC. Translating gives CASSLDLFMRTEQYF.

This clonotype was observed a handful of times. The V call is TRBV12-3 or TRBV12-4, the J call TRBJ2-1; D is undetermined. The CDR3 contains 13 residues. Trimming cost V 6 bases and J 6 bases, with 12 bases left between them. In nucleotides, the CDR3 is TGTGCCAGCAGACAACAGCAGTTCAATGAGCAGTTCTTC. Encoded protein: CASRQQQFNEQFF.

This rearrangement joins TRBV18 to TRBJ2-1; TRBD1 might be the D (7 bases). Germline CDR1 and CDR2: KGHSH and LQKENI. V dropped 3 bases and J dropped 9 bases, with 12 bases sitting between them. The CDR3 has 13 amino acids. The CDR3 nucleotides are TGTGCCAGCTCACCGTCAGGGGGAGGTGAGCAGTTCTTC. As protein: CASSPSGGGEQFF.

In this sample, this clonotype turned up a few times. The chain joins TRBV28 to TRBJ2-5; unclear D gene. The CDR3 is 14 amino acids. Germline CDR1 reads MDHEN; CDR2 reads SYDVKM. Trimming left V 3 bases short and J 0 bases short, with 8 bases between. Here the CDR3 reads CASSLYGDQETQYF. The CDR3 coding sequence is TGTGCCAGCAGTTTGTACGGCGACCAAGAGACCCAGTACTTC. The full variable domain, in which reference TRBV28 and TRBJ2-5 provide the parts outside the CDR3, is DVKVTQSSRYLVKRTGEKVFLECVQDMDHENMFWYRQDPGLGLRLIYFSYDVKMKEKGDIPEGYSVSREKKERFSLILESASTNQTSMYLCASSLYGDQETQYFGPGTRLLVL.

This clonotype was observed a few times. V is TRBV3-1 and J is TRBJ1-1; 9 nucleotides match TRBD1. V was pared by 2 bases and J by 3 bases, with 4 bases of the junction left unmatched. In germline, CDR1 is LGHDT, CDR2 YNNKEL (reference sequence). This CDR3 has 15 residues. CDR3 nucleotide sequence: TGTGCCAGCAGCCAAAGCGGGACAGGGTACACTGAAGCTTTCTTT. It codes for CASSQSGTGYTEAFF. Variable domain in full (rest from reference TRBV3-1 and TRBJ1-1): DTAVSQTPKYLVTQMGNDKSIKCEQNLGHDTMYWYKQDSKKFLKIMFSYNNKELIINETVPNRFSPKSPDKAHLNLHINSLELGDSAVYFCASSQSGTGYTEAFFGQGTRLTVV.

The CDR3 DNA sequence: TGTGCCTGGAGTTCTTTACAGGGGAGTCAGCCCCAGCATTTT. It specifies CAWSSLQGSQPQHF. The chain is built from TRBV30 and TRBJ1-5, with TRBD1 identical over 7 bases. Germline V CDR1 and CDR2: GTSNPN, SVGIG (reference sequence). CDR3 size: 14 residues. The trim removed 2 bases at V and 6 bases at J, leaving 7 bases unmatched.

This clonotype was counted between two and nine times. The genes are TRBV20-1 and TRBJ1-4; TRBD1 agrees at 11 bases. CDR1 and CDR2 from the germline V gene are DFQATT and SNEGSKA (reference sequence). With V trimmed by 1 base and J by 8 bases, 3 bases remained unmatched. The CDR3 spans 14 residues. The CDR3 region is CSARAGTGGEKLFF. For the CDR3, the DNA is TGCAGTGCTAGAGCGGGGACAGGGGGGGAAAAACTGTTTTTT.

CDR3 protein: CASSLLSFSAFF. For the CDR3, the DNA is TGTGCCAGCAGCTTACTCTCTTTTTCGGCTTTCTTT. The gene calls are TRBV7-2 and TRBJ1-1; the D is unclear. The CDR3 is 12 residues long. V dropped 2 bases and J dropped 11 bases, with 12 bases sitting between them. Germline V gene sequence: CDR1 SGHTA, CDR2 FQGNSA.

The chain links TRBV20-1 to TRBJ2-2, with TRBD2 as a possible D gene (5 bases). The CDR3 extends over 18 amino acids. The germline V and J ends were trimmed by 6 bases and 5 bases, with 28 bases remaining between them. Germline V gene data show CDR1 as DFQATT and CDR2 as SNEGSKA (reference sequence). The CDR3 sequence is CSAIGSSSGPRRTGELFF. In nucleotides, the CDR3 is TGCAGTGCGATCGGTTCTAGCTCCGGGCCGCGGAGAACCGGGGAGCTGTTTTTT.

This clonotype was observed a few times. This chain connects TRBV12-3 or TRBV12-4 to TRBJ2-1; the D is unclear. The CDR3 runs 11 residues. Trimming left V 6 bases short and J 8 bases short, with 8 bases between. CDR3 coding DNA: TGTGCCAGCAGCCTTCATCATGAGCAGTTCTTC. Translating gives CASSLHHEQFF.

A single count supports this clonotype. The V and J genes are TRBV20-1 and TRBJ1-1, with D perhaps matching TRBD1 (5 bases). CDR3 length: 14 residues. The germline CDR1 and CDR2 sequences are DFQATT and SNEGSKA (reference sequence). The germline V and J ends were trimmed by 2 bases and 5 bases, with 15 bases remaining between them. CDR3 residues: CSARNFQGATEAFF. Here the CDR3 DNA reads TGCAGTGCTAGAAATTTTCAGGGAGCAACTGAAGCTTTCTTT.

The chain recombines TRBV7-2 with TRBJ1-2; TRBD1 aligns across 7 bases. The CDR3 runs to 13 residues. V lost 5 bases and J lost 5; bases outside the gene matches: 5. Germline V gene lookup returns CDR1 SGHTA and CDR2 FQGNSA. The CDR3 DNA sequence: TGTGCCAGCAGCCCCGACAGGGAATATGGCTACACCTTC. Translated, it gives CASSPDREYGYTF.

V is TRBV5-4 and J is TRBJ1-2; 7 bases are a match to TRBD1. Germline V gene data show CDR1 as SGHNT and CDR2 as YYREEE (reference sequence). Trimming took 5 bases from V and 2 from J; bases not matched to a gene: 9. There are 15 residues in the CDR3. DNA for the CDR3: TGTGCCAGCAGTTTTGGACAGGAGGGAAACTATGGCTACACCTTC. It is translated as CASSFGQEGNYGYTF.

This clonotype was seen more than once but under ten times. This chain connects TRBV7-2 to TRBJ1-1; 9 bases align to TRBD1. Trimming cost V 8 bases and J 5 bases; bases outside gene matches: 9. The germline gives CDR1 SGHTA, CDR2 FQGNSA. The CDR3 loop spans 14 amino acids. For the CDR3, the DNA is TGTGCCAGCCGGGGTGGGACAGGGACAACTGAAGCTTTCTTT. Its protein product is CASRGGTGTTEAFF.

The rearrangement links TRBV19 to TRBJ2-6, with TRBD1 identical over 10 bases. CDR1 is LNHDA and CDR2 is SQIVND in the germline V gene (reference sequence). The V and J ends lost 5 bases and 2 bases, in that order; junction bases with no gene match: 6. CDR3 length: 17 amino acids. The chain's CDR3 is CASSSDRGPTGANVLTF. As DNA, the CDR3 is TGTGCCAGTAGTTCCGACAGGGGGCCTACTGGGGCCAACGTCCTGACTTTC.

The gene calls are TRBV20-1 and TRBJ2-1; no clear D. V was pared by 5 bases and J by 9 bases, with 20 bases between. CDR1 and CDR2 (germline): DFQATT, SNEGSKA (reference sequence). CDR3 length equals 14 residues. Written as DNA, the CDR3 is TGCAGTGCTCTCAGCCGCGACTCGGTTGGTGAGCAGTTCTTC. Encoded protein: CSALSRDSVGEQFF.

This clonotype was counted a few times. The chain recombines TRBV29-1 with TRBJ2-7; D is perhaps TRBD1 (6 bases). The germline V and J ends were trimmed by 6 bases and 0 bases, with 12 bases remaining between them. Germline CDR1 reads SQVTM; CDR2 reads ANQGSEA. The CDR3 covers 13 residues. CDR3 nucleotides: TGCAGCGTCCGGGACACTTTCTCCTACGAGCAGTACTTC. Encoded protein: CSVRDTFSYEQYF.

V usage is TRBV18 and J usage is TRBJ1-1; 9 bases are shared with TRBD1. The CDR3 contains 18 residues. The V gene end was trimmed by 2 bases and the J gene end by 1 base; junction bases not matched to a gene: 11. CDR1 and CDR2 from the germline V gene are KGHSH and LQKENI. CDR3 sequence: CASSPTFRDRVSNTEAFF. In DNA form, the CDR3 reads TGTGCCAGCTCACCAACATTCCGGGACAGGGTTTCGAACACTGAAGCTTTCTTT.

This clonotype was detected many times. This chain links TRBV7-2 with TRBJ2-5, with 9 bases aligning to TRBD2. This CDR3 has 14 amino acids. The germline gives CDR1 SGHTA, CDR2 FQGNSA. J gave up 4 bases and V 4 bases, and 4 bases lay outside the gene matches. In DNA, the CDR3 is TGTGCCAGCAGCTCGGGACTAGCCGTAGAGACCCAGTACTTC. Translating it yields CASSSGLAVETQYF.

The rearrangement uses TRBV9 and TRBJ1-5; maybe TRBD1 (5 bases). Germline assignment: CDR1 SGDLS and CDR2 YYNGEE. The CDR3 spans 15 residues. The V and J ends lost 0 bases and 7 bases respectively, with 14 bases between them. The CDR3 region has the DNA TGTGCCAGCAGCGTAGGTTCCGGGGGTTGGCAGCCCCAGCATTTT. This translates into CASSVGSGGWQPQHF.